Below are 16 T cell receptor beta chains sequenced from a single sample in a study of blood T cell repertoires in COVID-19. Here immunoSEQ multiplex PCR was the method, and the copy in TCRdb shows in-frame clones only, minus some. The top ten clones hold around 8% of a sample with roughly 140,000 clones, 70% to 90% of them seen once. Sequencing was carried out using peripheral blood. The receptors derive from an older woman with COVID-19, enrolled during active disease.

This chain links TRBV30 with TRBJ1-1; no firm D call. Germline V gene lookup returns CDR1 GTSNPN and CDR2 SVGIG (reference sequence). The CDR3 has 10 residues. Trimming took off 7 bases at V and 7 bases at J, with 10 bases between the two ends. CDR3 amino acids: CALTSFEAFF. CDR3 in DNA: TGTGCCTTAACGAGCTTTGAAGCTTTCTTT.

J is TRBJ2-1 and V is TRBV5-1, with 13 bases lining up with TRBD2. With 4 bases clipped from V and 3 bases from J, the junction kept 7 bases outside the gene matches. The CDR3 has 17 amino acids. Germline-derived CDR1 and CDR2 are SGHRS and YFSETQ. DNA for the CDR3: TGCGCCAGCAGCATAACTAGCGGGAGGGCCCTCTACAATGAGCAGTTCTTC. This gives the protein CASSITSGRALYNEQFF. Filled out from reference TRBV5-1 and TRBJ2-1, the complete variable domain reads KAGVTQTPRYLIKTRGQQVTLSCSPISGHRSVSWYQQTPGQGLQFLFEYFSETQRNKGNFPGRFSGRQFSNSRSEMNVSTLELGDSALYLCASSITSGRALYNEQFFGPGTRLTVL.

The chain couples TRBV27 to TRBJ1-5, with a possible D match to TRBD1 (6 bases). The CDR3 runs to 17 residues. Trimming pared 1 base from V and 6 bases from J, leaving 19 bases between. CDR1 MNHEY and CDR2 SMNVEV come from the germline V gene (reference sequence). This CDR3 reads CASSLFGNREYRQPQHF. The DNA for the CDR3 is TGTGCCAGCAGTTTATTTGGGAACAGGGAGTATCGTCAGCCCCAGCATTTT.

The chain is built from TRBV5-1 and TRBJ1-1; possibly TRBD1 for D (5 bases). Germline values: CDR1 SGHRS, CDR2 YFSETQ. Deletions cut 0 bases from V and 6 bases from J, with 18 bases between. This CDR3 has 16 residues. CDR3 bases: TGCGCCAGCAGCTTGGCGGGCAGGGCTATCGGCTCTGAAGCTTTCTTT. This translates into CASSLAGRAIGSEAFF.

CDR3 region: CASSTSGGNEQYV. DNA for the CDR3: TGTGCCAGCTCAACCTCAGGGGGAAACGAGCAGTACGTC. The V gene is TRBV18, the J gene TRBJ2-7, with TRBD1 matching 7 bases. Trimming at V came to 5 bases and at J to 5 bases, leaving 6 bases not matched to a gene. The CDR3 sequence is 13 residues long. Germline V gene data show CDR1 as KGHSH and CDR2 as LQKENI.

V and J are TRBV23-1 and TRBJ1-2; TRBD1 matches 9 bases. TRBV23-1 is an open reading frame whose function is uncertain. The CDR3 covers 15 residues. V was clipped by 10 bases and J by 1 base; unmatched bases: 10. CDR3 amino acids: CAITPRTGVNYGYTF. The DNA of the CDR3 is TGCGCCATCACACCTCGGACAGGGGTTAACTATGGCTACACCTTC.

The chain is built from TRBV7-3 and TRBJ2-2; the match to TRBD1 covers 9 bases. Germline V gene data show CDR1 as SGHTA and CDR2 as FQGTGA. This CDR3 comprises 16 residues. Trimming removed 4 bases from V and 5 bases from J; junction bases left unmatched: 8. The CDR3 sequence is CASSSRTGVITGELFF. DNA of the CDR3: TGTGCCAGCAGCTCACGGACAGGGGTGATTACCGGGGAGCTGTTTTTT.

The chain has TRBV24-1 and TRBJ1-5, with 11 bases aligning to TRBD1. The trim removed 4 bases at V and 7 bases at J, leaving 8 bases unmatched. CDR1 and CDR2 from the germline V gene are KGHDR and SFDVKD. The CDR3 has 16 amino acids. CDR3 residues: CATSDPGQGAVQPQHF. CDR3 coding DNA: TGTGCCACCAGTGACCCAGGACAGGGGGCGGTCCAGCCCCAGCATTTT.

The genes are TRBV6-6 and TRBJ2-5; D gene uncertain. With 4 bases removed from V and 5 bases from J, the gap between germline ends came to 8 bases. CDR3 length: 12 residues. The germline V gene encodes CDR1 MNHNY and CDR2 SVGAGI (reference sequence). The CDR3 loop is CASSSRRETQYF. CDR3 in DNA: TGTGCCAGCAGTTCTCGGCGGGAGACCCAGTACTTC.

To note about this clone: Relative to the germline gene, one junction end is altered; a read error may explain this. The rearrangement joins TRBV7-7 to TRBJ2-1; TRBD2 aligns across 8 bases. This CDR3 region has 13 residues. CDR1 SSHAT and CDR2 FNYEAQ come from the germline V gene (reference sequence). The CDR3 sequence is CASSRRGANEQFF. Written as DNA, the CDR3 is TGTGCTAGCAGCCGGCGGGGGGCTAATGAGCAGTTCTTC.

J is TRBJ1-3 and V is TRBV5-8, with D maybe TRBD1 (6 bases). V was shortened by 0 bases and J by 0 bases, with 10 bases between the two germline ends. The CDR3 runs 16 residues. Germline V gene sequence: CDR1 SGHTS, CDR2 YDEGEE. The CDR3 DNA reads TGTGCCAGCAGCTTGGCCTGGGGGCGCTCTGGAAACACCATATATTTT. Residues: CASSLAWGRSGNTIYF.

J is TRBJ2-7 and V is TRBV7-9; no reliable D call. V lost 2 bases and J lost 3, with 5 bases in between. The CDR3 covers 12 residues. Germline V gene data show CDR1 as SEHNR and CDR2 as FQNEAQ (reference sequence). CDR3: CASSLTDYEQYF. In DNA form, the CDR3 reads TGTGCCAGCAGCTTAACAGACTACGAGCAGTACTTC.

J is TRBJ1-1 and V is TRBV5-1; 8 positions match TRBD1. Germline V gene sequence: CDR1 SGHRS, CDR2 YFSETQ. The CDR3 contains 16 residues. J was trimmed by 1 base and V by 4 bases; bases with no gene match: 9. CDR3 loop: CASSPRTGRKNTEAFF. The CDR3 DNA reads TGCGCCAGCAGCCCCCGGACAGGGAGGAAGAACACTGAAGCTTTCTTT.

The gene calls are TRBV6-5 and TRBJ1-4; tentatively, D is TRBD1 (6 bases). Trimming removed 4 bases at V and 5 bases at J, with 8 bases between. This CDR3 region has 13 residues. Looked up from germline, CDR1 is MNHEY and CDR2 is SVGAGI. The CDR3: CASSFDRNEKLFF. Here the CDR3 DNA reads TGTGCCAGCAGTTTTGACAGGAATGAAAAACTGTTTTTT.

In DNA form, the CDR3 reads TGTGCCAGCAGCTCGACAGGGACGTACTACAATGAGCAGTTCTTC. Translated: CASSSTGTYYNEQFF. This chain uses TRBV7-3 with TRBJ2-1, with 7 bases that match TRBD1. Germline loops: CDR1 SGHTA, CDR2 FQGTGA. CDR3 length: 15 residues. Trimming removed 4 bases from V and 3 bases from J; junction bases left unmatched: 6.

This rearrangement joins TRBV29-1 to TRBJ2-5, with TRBD2 matching 7 bases. Per the germline V gene, CDR1 is SQVTM and CDR2 is ANQGSEA. V dropped 3 bases and J dropped 4; count of bases not matched to a gene: 8. The CDR3 is made up of 14 amino acids. The CDR3 region is CSVEDGGKGETQYF. The CDR3 DNA reads as TGCAGCGTTGAGGACGGGGGGAAAGGAGAGACCCAGTACTTC.